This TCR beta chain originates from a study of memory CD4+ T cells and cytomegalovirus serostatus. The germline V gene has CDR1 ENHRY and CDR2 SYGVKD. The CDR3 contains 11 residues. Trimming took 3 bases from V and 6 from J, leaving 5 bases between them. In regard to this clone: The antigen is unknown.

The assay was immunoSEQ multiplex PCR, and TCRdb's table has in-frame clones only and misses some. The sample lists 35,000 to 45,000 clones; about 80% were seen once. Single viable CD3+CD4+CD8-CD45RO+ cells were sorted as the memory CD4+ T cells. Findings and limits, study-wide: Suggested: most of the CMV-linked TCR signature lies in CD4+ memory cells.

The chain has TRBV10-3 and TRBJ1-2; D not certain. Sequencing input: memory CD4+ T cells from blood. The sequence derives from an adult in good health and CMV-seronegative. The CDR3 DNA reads TGTGCCATCAGTGATCAGGATGGCTACACCTTC. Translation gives CAISDQDGYTF.